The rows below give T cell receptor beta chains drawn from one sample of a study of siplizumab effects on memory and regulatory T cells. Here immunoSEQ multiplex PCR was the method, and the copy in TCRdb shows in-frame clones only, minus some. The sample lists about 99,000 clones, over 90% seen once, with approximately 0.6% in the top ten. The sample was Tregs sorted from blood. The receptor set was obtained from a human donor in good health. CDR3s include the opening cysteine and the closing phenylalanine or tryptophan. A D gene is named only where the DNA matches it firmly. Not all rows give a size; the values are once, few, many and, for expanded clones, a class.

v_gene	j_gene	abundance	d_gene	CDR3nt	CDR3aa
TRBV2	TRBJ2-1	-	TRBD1	TGTGCCAGCAGTGCGTCAGGGGGCACTGAGCAGTTCTTC	CASSASGGTEQFF
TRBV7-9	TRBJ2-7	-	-	TGTGCCAGCAGCTTAATCCTCGGGACCAGGTACGAGCAGTACTTC	CASSLILGTRYEQYF
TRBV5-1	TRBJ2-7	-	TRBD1	TGCGCCAGCAGCTTGGGTTCAGGACAGGGCTACGAGCAGTACTTC	CASSLGSGQGYEQYF
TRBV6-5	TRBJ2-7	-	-	TGTGCCAGTTCCAAAGGGCTGGGGGCTTCCTACGAGCAGTACTTC	CASSKGLGASYEQYF
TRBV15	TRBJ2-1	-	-	TGTGCCACCAGCATAGAAACAACTAGAGCTCTTCACAATGAGCAGTTCTTC	CATSIETTRALHNEQFF
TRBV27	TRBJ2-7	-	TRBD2	TGTGCCAGCAGTTTAACTAGCGGCCCCTACGAGCAGTACTTC	CASSLTSGPYEQYF
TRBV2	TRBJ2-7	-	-	TGTGCCAGCAGGGCTTTCTACGAGCAGTACTTC	CASRAFYEQYF
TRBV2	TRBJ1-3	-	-	TGTGCCAGCACACCGGGGGGAAGGAACACCATATATTTT	CASTPGGRNTIYF
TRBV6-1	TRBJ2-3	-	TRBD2	TGTGCCAGCAGTGAACCCCCTAGACTAGCGGGGTTCACAGATACGCAGTATTTT	CASSEPPRLAGFTDTQYF
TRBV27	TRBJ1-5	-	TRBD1	TGTGCCAGCAGTTTCCGGACAGGGCGGCAGCCCCAGCATTTT	CASSFRTGRQPQHF
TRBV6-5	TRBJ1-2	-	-	TGTGCCAGCAGTTACCTGGGCCTCAGAGCTAACTATGGCTACACCTTC	CASSYLGLRANYGYTF
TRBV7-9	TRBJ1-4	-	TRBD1	TGTGCCAGCAGCCGACAGGGGTGGAATGAAAAACTGTTTTTT	CASSRQGWNEKLFF
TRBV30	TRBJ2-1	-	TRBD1	TGTGCCTGGAGCCACCCGGGACAGCGCTTTTCCTACAATGAGCAGTTCTTC	CAWSHPGQRFSYNEQFF
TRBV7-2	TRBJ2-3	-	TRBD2	TGTGCCAGCAGCGCCCGACTAGCGGGATACACAGATACGCAGTATTTT	CASSARLAGYTDTQYF
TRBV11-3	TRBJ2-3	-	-	TGTGCCAGCAGCTTAGGCAGCGGGCTTAACACAGATACGCAGTATTTT	CASSLGSGLNTDTQYF
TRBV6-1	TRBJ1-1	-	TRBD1	TGTGCCAGCAGTGACCTGAGTCAGGGGGCGCGGGGCACTGAAGCTTTCTTT	CASSDLSQGARGTEAFF
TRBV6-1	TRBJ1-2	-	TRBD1	TGTGCCAGCATCCTCGGACAGGGGCAAGGCTACACCTTC	CASILGQGQGYTF
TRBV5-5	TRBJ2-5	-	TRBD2	TGTGCCAGCAGCCCCAGGTCCGGGACTAGCCCGAACCTCAAACAAGAGACCCAGTACTTC	CASSPRSGTSPNLKQETQYF
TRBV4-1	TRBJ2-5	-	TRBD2	TGCGCCAGCAGCCGAAGGCCCCCGTCTAGCGGGGGGGCGGAGACCCAGTACTTC	CASSRRPPSSGGAETQYF
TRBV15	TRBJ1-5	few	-	TGTGCCACCAGCAGAGATGGGGACACAGGTCAGCCCCAGCATTTT	CATSRDGDTGQPQHF
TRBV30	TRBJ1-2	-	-	TGTGCCTGGAGCCGGACCCTGGGAATCTATGGCTACACCTTC	CAWSRTLGIYGYTF
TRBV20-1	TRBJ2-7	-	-	TGCAGTGCTAGTTCCCAGAAGCAGTACTTC	CSASSQKQYF
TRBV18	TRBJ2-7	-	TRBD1	TGTGCCAGCTCACCCTCCGGGACAGGGGGCGCCGAGCAGTACTTC	CASSPSGTGGAEQYF
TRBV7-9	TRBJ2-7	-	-	TGTGCCAGCAGCGCCGTCAGGAGCTCCTACGAGCAGTACTTC	CASSAVRSSYEQYF
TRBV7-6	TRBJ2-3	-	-	TGTGCCAGCAGCTCGCCGGGACACCAGAAGTATTTT	CASSSPGHQKYF
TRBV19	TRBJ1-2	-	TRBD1	TGTGCCAGTAGTGTGACAGGGACATATGGCTACACCTTC	CASSVTGTYGYTF
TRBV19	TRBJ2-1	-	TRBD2	TGTGCAACTACCAACAATCCCGGGACTAGGTTGAATGAGCAGTTCTTC	CATTNNPGTRLNEQFF
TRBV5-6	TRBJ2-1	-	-	TGTGCCAGCAGCTTGGGGGGGTTTCGGAATGAGCAGTTCTTC	CASSLGGFRNEQFF
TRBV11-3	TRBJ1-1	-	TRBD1	TGTGCCAGCAGCTTAGGGGCCTTCGGGACAGGTGTAGCTTTCTTT	CASSLGAFGTGVAFF